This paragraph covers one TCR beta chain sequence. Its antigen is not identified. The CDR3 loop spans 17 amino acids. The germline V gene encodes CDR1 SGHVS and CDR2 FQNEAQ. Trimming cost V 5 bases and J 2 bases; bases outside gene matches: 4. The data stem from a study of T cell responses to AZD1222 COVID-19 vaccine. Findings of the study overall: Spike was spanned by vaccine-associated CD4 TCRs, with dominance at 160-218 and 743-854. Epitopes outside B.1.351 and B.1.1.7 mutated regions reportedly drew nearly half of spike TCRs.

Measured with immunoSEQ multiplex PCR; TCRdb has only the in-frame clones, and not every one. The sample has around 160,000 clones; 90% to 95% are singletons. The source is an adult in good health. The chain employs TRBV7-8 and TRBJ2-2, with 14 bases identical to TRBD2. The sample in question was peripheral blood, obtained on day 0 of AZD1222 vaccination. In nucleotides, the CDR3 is TGTGCCAGCAGCCAAGGGACTAGCGGGGGTAACACCGGGGAGCTGTTTTTT. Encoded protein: CASSQGTSGGNTGELFF.